This is a list of T cell receptor beta chains from one sample in a study of blood T cell repertoires in COVID-19. This table comes from immunoSEQ multiplex PCR, and its TCRdb copy is limited to in-frame clones, with some not included. Of roughly 150,000 clones detected, 80% to 90% appear once; the ten largest clones hold 2.5% to 3%. Sequencing was performed on peripheral blood. The receptors were sampled from a man between 60 and 75 years old with active or convalescent COVID-19. Both conserved end residues are part of each CDR3. Fields, in order: V gene, D gene, J gene, clone size, CDR3 protein, CDR3 DNA. The D gene is left open where the match is weak. Some rows mark clone size as missing; the rest say once, few, many or name a class of expanded clone.

TRBV9	NA	TRBJ1-1	few	CASSVGQPRGDTEAFF	TGTGCCAGCAGCGTAGGGCAGCCCAGGGGTGACACTGAAGCTTTCTTT
TRBV28	TRBD1	TRBJ1-5	NA	CASRKGTGGRFSNQPQHF	TGTGCCAGCAGGAAAGGGACAGGGGGCCGTTTTAGCAATCAGCCCCAGCATTTT
TRBV18	TRBD1	TRBJ1-1	once	CASSLTGGARAGTEAFF	TGTGCCAGCTCACTCACAGGGGGCGCGAGAGCCGGCACTGAAGCTTTCTTT
TRBV19	NA	TRBJ1-6	NA	CASSISPLPNSPLHF	TGTGCCAGTAGTATCAGTCCTCTTCCTAATTCACCCCTCCACTTT
TRBV24-1	TRBD1	TRBJ2-1	NA	CATSDMTGSSYNEQFF	TGTGCCACCAGTGACATGACAGGGAGCTCCTACAATGAGCAGTTCTTC
TRBV5-8	NA	TRBJ2-7	NA	CASSSYYEQYF	TGTGCCAGCAGCTCCTACTACGAGCAGTACTTC
TRBV6-8	TRBD1	TRBJ1-3	NA	CASSYFPGQGRVGHGNTIYF	TGTGCCAGCAGTTACTTCCCGGGACAGGGGCGAGTCGGACATGGAAACACCATATATTTT
TRBV12-3/TRBV12-4	TRBD1	TRBJ1-1	NA	CASSSWTGLEAFF	TGTGCCAGCAGCTCCTGGACAGGACTCGAAGCTTTCTTT
TRBV18	NA	TRBJ1-6	NA	CASSPSGFGDNSPLHF	TGTGCCAGCTCACCATCGGGTTTCGGGGATAATTCACCCCTCCACTTT
TRBV11-2	NA	TRBJ2-1	NA	CASSLRVRGGVYLGEQFF	TGTGCCAGCAGCTTAAGAGTCAGGGGAGGGGTGTATTTGGGGGAGCAGTTCTTC
TRBV4-1	TRBD1	TRBJ1-2	NA	CASSRGQGDSGYTF	TGCGCCAGCAGCCGAGGACAGGGGGATTCTGGCTACACCTTC
TRBV3-1/TRBV3-2	NA	TRBJ2-1	few	CASSQLAALFF	TGTGCCAGCAGCCAATTAGCGGCCCTGTTCTTC
TRBV9	TRBD1	TRBJ1-1	NA	CASSVATGENTEAFF	TGTGCCAGCAGCGTAGCGACAGGGGAGAACACTGAAGCTTTCTTT
TRBV24-1	TRBD2	TRBJ2-3	NA	CATSDYHPGLAVSTDTQYF	TGTGCCACCAGTGATTATCACCCGGGACTAGCGGTGAGCACAGATACGCAGTATTTT
TRBV2	NA	TRBJ2-2	once	CASSEGETSPGELFF	TGTGCCAGCAGTGAAGGAGAAACCTCACCCGGGGAGCTGTTTTTT
TRBV7-2	NA	TRBJ2-7	NA	CASSPRGSRSYEQYF	TGTGCCAGCAGCCCCCGGGGGTCACGATCCTACGAGCAGTACTTC
TRBV3-1/TRBV3-2	TRBD2	TRBJ2-5	NA	CASSQRTSGRQETQYF	TGTGCCAGCAGCCAGAGGACTAGCGGGAGGCAAGAGACCCAGTACTTC
TRBV5-1	TRBD1	TRBJ1-1	NA	CASSVDRDTEAFF	TGCGCCAGCAGCGTAGACAGGGACACTGAAGCTTTCTTT
TRBV11-3	TRBD1	TRBJ1-1	NA	CASSRQTGSTEAFF	TGTGCCAGCAGCAGGCAGACAGGGTCTACTGAAGCTTTCTTT
TRBV27	TRBD1	TRBJ2-7	NA	CASSWGTGDHSYEQYF	TGTGCCAGCAGTTGGGGAACAGGGGATCACTCCTACGAGCAGTACTTC
TRBV2	NA	TRBJ1-1	few	CASRDSLVAFF	TGTGCCAGCAGGGACAGTCTCGTGGCTTTCTTT
TRBV27	NA	TRBJ1-1	NA	CASRGAGLTNTEAFF	TGTGCCAGCAGGGGGGCCGGACTGACTAACACTGAAGCTTTCTTT
TRBV28	TRBD1	TRBJ2-5	NA	CASSLGTDETQYF	TGTGCCAGCAGTTTAGGGACAGATGAGACCCAGTACTTC
TRBV6-5	NA	TRBJ1-6	NA	CASSSGTYNSPLHF	TGTGCCAGCAGTTCCGGGACTTATAATTCACCCCTCCACTTT
TRBV4-2	NA	TRBJ1-3	NA	CASSQASSGNTIYF	TGTGCCAGCAGCCAAGCTAGCTCTGGAAACACCATATATTTT
TRBV19	NA	TRBJ1-1	NA	CASSIRGNTEAFF	TGTGCCAGTAGTATTCGGGGGAACACTGAAGCTTTCTTT
TRBV6-2/TRBV6-3	NA	TRBJ2-7	NA	CASSYSTRQTYEQYF	TGTGCCAGCAGTTACTCGACTAGGCAGACCTACGAGCAGTACTTC